The next 21 T cell receptor beta chains were all read from a single sample in a study of response to subunit inactivated influenza vaccine. TCRdb reprocessed the RT-PCR reads via MiXCR and lists one record per CDR3 protein. The sample holds 550,000 to 800,000 distinct CDR3 sequences, 15% to 18% seen once. The specimen was PBMCs from blood, collected 11 to 12 days after vaccination. The receptors here all came from a man between 45 and 60 years old who received an inactivated influenza vaccine.

The CDR3 loop is CSARERAGTSGSDEQFF. The CDR3 DNA is TGCAGTGCTAGGGAGAGGGCGGGGACTAGCGGGAGCGATGAGCAGTTCTTC. V gene TRBV20-1 combines with J gene TRBJ2-1; 14 bases match TRBD2. Germline CDR1 and CDR2: DFQATT and SNEGSKA (reference sequence). With 3 bases clipped from V and 8 bases from J, the junction kept 12 bases outside the gene matches. The CDR3 length is 17 residues.

V and J are TRBV5-1 and TRBJ2-5; either TRBD1 or TRBD2 may fit D (5 bases each). Trimming removed 3 bases from V and 2 bases from J, with 11 bases in between. This CDR3 is 14 amino acids long. The germline V gene encodes CDR1 SGHRS and CDR2 YFSETQ. The CDR3 nucleotides are TGCGCCAGCAGCTGGGGACGGATGCAAGAGACCCAGTACTTC. Protein sequence: CASSWGRMQETQYF.

The rearrangement joins TRBV14 to TRBJ2-3; D call uncertain. Germline CDR1 SGHDN, CDR2 FVKESK. CDR3 length: 15 residues. The V end lost 0 bases, the J end lost 6 bases, and 13 bases lay between the germline ends. The CDR3 bases are TGTGCCAGCAGCCAAGAGGTTCGGCGTCAGGATACGCAGTATTTT. Amino acid sequence: CASSQEVRRQDTQYF.

The V gene is TRBV6-1, the J gene TRBJ2-6; D might be TRBD1 (5 bases). Germline loops: CDR1 MNHNS, CDR2 SASEGT. The V and J ends lost 3 bases and 4 bases respectively, with 13 bases between them. CDR3 length equals 16 residues. DNA for the CDR3: TGTGCCAGCAGTGACATGACAGTGATCGGGGCCAACGTCCTGACTTTC. It yields the protein CASSDMTVIGANVLTF.

This clonotype has only a few counts. The chain combines TRBV5-1 with TRBJ2-7, with D maybe TRBD2 (6 bases). Germline loops: CDR1 SGHRS, CDR2 YFSETQ. The germline V and J ends were trimmed by 4 bases and 2 bases, with 13 bases remaining between them. The CDR3 runs to 14 residues. This CDR3 is CASSPQTSTYEQYF. CDR3 in DNA: TGCGCCAGCAGCCCGCAGACTAGTACCTACGAGCAGTACTTC.

The V and J genes are TRBV6-5 and TRBJ2-3; 13 positions match TRBD2. The CDR3 is made up of 18 amino acids. Germline V CDR1 and CDR2: MNHEY, SVGAGI. J gave up 3 bases and V 4 bases, and 10 bases lay outside the gene matches. In DNA form, the CDR3 reads TGTGCCAGCAGTTCTTGGACTAGCGGGGGTAAATTTACAGATACGCAGTATTTT. The encoded protein is CASSSWTSGGKFTDTQYF.

This clonotype has just a few counts. This chain joins TRBV11-2 and TRBJ2-1; TRBD2 matches 10 bases. Germline V gives CDR1 SGHAT, CDR2 FQNNGV. The J segment lost 0 bases and the V segment lost 0 bases, leaving 8 bases of the junction unmatched. The CDR3 extends over 19 amino acids. CDR3 nucleotide sequence: TGTGCCAGCAGCTTAGATGAACTAGCGGGATCGAGCTCCTACAATGAGCAGTTCTTC. This sequence encodes CASSLDELAGSSSYNEQFF.

J is TRBJ2-7 and V is TRBV28, with TRBD1 matching 7 bases. The CDR3 sequence is 13 residues long. Germline CDR1 reads MDHEN; CDR2 reads SYDVKM. Unmatched junction bases numbered 7, after V lost 6 bases and J lost 5 bases. Here the CDR3 reads CASRTTGVHEQYF. CDR3 DNA sequence: TGTGCCAGCAGAACAACAGGGGTTCACGAGCAGTACTTC.

This clonotype was seen more than once but under ten times. The V gene is TRBV6-1, the J gene TRBJ1-4, with 9 bases identical to TRBD1. This CDR3 has 14 amino acids. V gave up 6 bases and J gave up 7 bases; unmatched junction bases: 6. Germline CDR1 and CDR2: MNHNS and SASEGT. The CDR3 loop reads CASRRQGDGEKLFF. Here the CDR3 DNA reads TGTGCCAGCAGGCGACAGGGGGATGGTGAAAAACTGTTTTTT.

There are many counts of this clonotype. The genes are TRBV20-1 and TRBJ1-2, with 7 positions matching TRBD1. The ends lost 1 base at V and 0 bases at J; junction bases unmatched: 14. The CDR3 length is 18 residues. Germline lookup yields CDR1 DFQATT and CDR2 SNEGSKA (reference sequence). The CDR3 bases are TGCAGTGCTAGAGTGATAGTTAAAGGGGGCTTAGCTAACTATGGCTACACCTTC. Residues: CSARVIVKGGLANYGYTF.

This clonotype was observed a handful of times. The V call is TRBV6-2 or TRBV6-3, the J call TRBJ1-5; D not resolved. Germline CDR1 and CDR2: MNHEY and SVGEGT. With 8 bases removed from V and 8 bases from J, the gap between germline ends came to 13 bases. This CDR3 spans 12 amino acids. The CDR3 region has the DNA TGTGCCAGCGGGGAACCTACTGAGCCCCAGCATTTT. Its translation: CASGEPTEPQHF.

This chain uses TRBV2 with TRBJ1-1, with 7 bases fitting TRBD1. This CDR3 is built from 15 residues. Germline loops: CDR1 SNHLY, CDR2 FYNNEI. With V trimmed by 6 bases and J by 0 bases, 7 bases remained unmatched. CDR3 protein: CASRPEQGMNTEAFF. CDR3 nucleotides: TGTGCCAGCAGACCGGAACAGGGGATGAACACTGAAGCTTTCTTT.

In this sample, this clonotype turned up many times. The chain couples TRBV12-3 or TRBV12-4 to TRBJ2-5; 13 positions match TRBD2. The CDR3 is made up of 15 amino acids. V was pared by 4 bases and J by 4 bases, with 3 bases of the junction left unmatched. This CDR3 is CASSSGLAGVETQYF. CDR3 bases: TGTGCCAGCAGTTCTGGACTAGCGGGGGTAGAGACCCAGTACTTC.

This clonotype was counted only a few times. The chain combines TRBV20-1 with TRBJ2-1; D may be TRBD2 (5 bases). The CDR3 totals 14 residues. CDR1 and CDR2 (germline): DFQATT, SNEGSKA (reference sequence). Trimming took 5 bases from V and 2 from J, leaving 13 bases between them. Here the CDR3 DNA reads TGCAGTGCTTCGGGATTCCGCACCTACAATGAGCAGTTCTTC. It yields the protein CSASGFRTYNEQFF.

In its sample, this clonotype was seen many times. This chain connects TRBV28 to TRBJ1-2; 7 bases map to TRBD1. Germline values: CDR1 MDHEN, CDR2 SYDVKM. J lost 4 bases, V lost 4 bases, and 3 bases had no gene match. The CDR3 spans 13 residues. CDR3 in DNA: TGTGCCAGCAGTTCAGGGACAGTCTATGGCTACACCTTC. It yields the protein CASSSGTVYGYTF.

The V call is TRBV24-1, the J call TRBJ2-5; the D is unclear. The V and J ends lost 3 bases and 5 bases respectively, with 12 bases between them. CDR3 length equals 14 residues. In germline, CDR1 is KGHDR, CDR2 SFDVKD. In DNA, the CDR3 is TGTGCCACCAGTGATCCTCGGATGGGTGAGACCCAGTACTTC. It yields the protein CATSDPRMGETQYF.

In its sample, this clonotype was seen a few times. This chain uses TRBV2 with TRBJ2-5; 7 positions match TRBD2. Germline CDR1 and CDR2: SNHLY and FYNNEI. V shed 7 bases and J 12 bases; nucleotides not matched to a gene: 14. The CDR3 spans 13 residues. CDR3 nucleotide sequence: TGTGCCAGCACCGGCGAAAGCGGGGCCCCCAAGTACTTC. Translated, it gives CASTGESGAPKYF.

The sample holds a few counts of this clonotype. The CDR3 reads CASSPTGGRSYNSPLHF. In DNA, the CDR3 is TGTGCCAGCAGTCCGACAGGGGGAAGGTCCTATAATTCACCCCTCCACTTT. The chain employs TRBV12-3 or TRBV12-4 and TRBJ1-6; 9 nucleotides agree with TRBD1. After removal of 5 bases from V and 1 base from J, the junction contained 6 bases not matched to a gene. There are 17 residues in the CDR3.

The chain is built from TRBV27 and TRBJ2-7; D ambiguous. Germline V gives CDR1 MNHEY, CDR2 SMNVEV (reference sequence). V dropped 3 bases and J dropped 5 bases, with 11 bases sitting between them. CDR3 size: 13 residues. The CDR3 loop is CASSLTLFDEQYF. Here the CDR3 DNA reads TGTGCCAGCAGTTTGACCCTCTTCGACGAGCAGTACTTC.

The chain links TRBV24-1 to TRBJ2-5; possibly TRBD1 or TRBD2 for D (5 bases each). The CDR3 spans 16 residues. Trimming pared 4 bases from V and 4 bases from J, leaving 18 bases between. The germline gives CDR1 KGHDR, CDR2 SFDVKD. CDR3 nucleotide sequence: TGTGCCACCAGTGAGCGCCCGGGACGAGGAACAGAGACCCAGTACTTC. Translating gives CATSERPGRGTETQYF.

This clonotype has more than one count but fewer than ten. No DNA is shown, since the ends of the CDR3 on it are uncertain; the CDR3 is the one TCRdb lists. This chain uses TRBV6-5 with TRBJ1-3; the table calls TRBD1, which could not be checked here. Per germline, CDR1 MNHEY and CDR2 SVGAGI. The CDR3 is 13 amino acids in total, end residues counted. This chain's CDR3 is CAAFRDLETPYIF.